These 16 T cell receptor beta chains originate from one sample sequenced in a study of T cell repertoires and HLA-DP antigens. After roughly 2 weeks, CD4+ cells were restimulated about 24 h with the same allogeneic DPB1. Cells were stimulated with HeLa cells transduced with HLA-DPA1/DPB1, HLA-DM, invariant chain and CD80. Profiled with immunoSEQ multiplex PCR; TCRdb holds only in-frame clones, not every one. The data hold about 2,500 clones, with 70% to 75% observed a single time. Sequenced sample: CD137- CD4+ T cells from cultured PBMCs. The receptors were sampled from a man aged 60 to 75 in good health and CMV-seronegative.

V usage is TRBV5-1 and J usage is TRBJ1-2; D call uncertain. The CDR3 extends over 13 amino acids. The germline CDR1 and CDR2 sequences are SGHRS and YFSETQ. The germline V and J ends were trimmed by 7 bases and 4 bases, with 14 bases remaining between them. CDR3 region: CASSKDGIYGYTF. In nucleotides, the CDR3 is TGCGCCAGCTCAAAGGACGGCATCTATGGCTACACCTTC.

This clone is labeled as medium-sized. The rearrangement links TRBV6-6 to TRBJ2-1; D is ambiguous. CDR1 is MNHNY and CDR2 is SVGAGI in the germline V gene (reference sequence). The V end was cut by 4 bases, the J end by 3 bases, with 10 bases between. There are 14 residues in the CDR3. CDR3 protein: CASSWATIYNEQFF. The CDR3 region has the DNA TGTGCCAGCAGTTGGGCTACAATCTACAATGAGCAGTTCTTC.

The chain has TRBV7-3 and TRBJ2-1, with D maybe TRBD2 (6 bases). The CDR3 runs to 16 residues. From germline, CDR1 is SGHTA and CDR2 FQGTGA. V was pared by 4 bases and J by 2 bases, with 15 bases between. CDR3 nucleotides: TGTGCCAGCAGCTCCACCCCCGGGACTCCCTACAATGAGCAGTTCTTC. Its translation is CASSSTPGTPYNEQFF.

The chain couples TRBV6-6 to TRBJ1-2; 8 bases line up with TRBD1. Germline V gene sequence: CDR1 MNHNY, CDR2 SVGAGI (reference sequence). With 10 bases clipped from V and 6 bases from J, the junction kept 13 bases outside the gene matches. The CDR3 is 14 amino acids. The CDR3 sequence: CATIDRRTGHGYTF. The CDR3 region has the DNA TGTGCCACCATTGATCGCCGGACAGGGCATGGCTACACCTTC.

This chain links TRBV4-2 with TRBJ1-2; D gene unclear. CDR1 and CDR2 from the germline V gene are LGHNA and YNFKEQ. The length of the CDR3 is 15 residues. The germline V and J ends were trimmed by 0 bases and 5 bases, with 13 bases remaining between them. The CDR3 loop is CASSQDPTPGYGYTF. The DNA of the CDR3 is TGTGCCAGCAGCCAAGATCCGACCCCGGGATATGGCTACACCTTC.

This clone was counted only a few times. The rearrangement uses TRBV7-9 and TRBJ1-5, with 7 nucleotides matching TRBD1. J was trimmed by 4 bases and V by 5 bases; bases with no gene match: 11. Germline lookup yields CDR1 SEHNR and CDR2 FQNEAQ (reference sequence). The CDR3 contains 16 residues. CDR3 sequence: CASSPRTGLKNQPQHF. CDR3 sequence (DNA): TGTGCCAGCAGCCCACGGACAGGTCTTAAGAATCAGCCCCAGCATTTT.

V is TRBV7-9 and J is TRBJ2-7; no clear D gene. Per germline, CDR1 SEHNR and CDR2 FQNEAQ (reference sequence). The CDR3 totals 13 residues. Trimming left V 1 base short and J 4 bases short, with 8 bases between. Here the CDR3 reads CASSLGVGYEQYV. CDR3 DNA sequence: TGTGCCAGCAGCTTAGGGGTCGGTTACGAGCAGTACGTC.

The CDR3 DNA is TGTGCCAGCAGCCCCCCCGATAATTCACCCCTCCACTTT. Protein sequence: CASSPPDNSPLHF. The V and J genes are TRBV7-2 and TRBJ1-6; D call uncertain. V lost 5 bases and J 5 bases, leaving 7 bases between the germline ends. The CDR3 spans 13 residues. CDR1 is SGHTA and CDR2 is FQGNSA in the germline V gene.

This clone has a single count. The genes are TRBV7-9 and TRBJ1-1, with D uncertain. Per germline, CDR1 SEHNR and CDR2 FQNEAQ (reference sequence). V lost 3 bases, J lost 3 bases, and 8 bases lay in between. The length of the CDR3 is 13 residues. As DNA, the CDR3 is TGTGCCAGCAGCTTCGGGTCGTACACTGAAGCTTTCTTT. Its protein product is CASSFGSYTEAFF.

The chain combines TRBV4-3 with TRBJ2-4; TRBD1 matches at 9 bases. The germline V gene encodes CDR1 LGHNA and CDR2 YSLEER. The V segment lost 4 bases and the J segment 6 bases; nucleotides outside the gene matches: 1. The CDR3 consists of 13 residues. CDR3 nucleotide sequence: TGCGCCAGCAGCCCGGACAGGGGAAACATTCAGTACTTC. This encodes CASSPDRGNIQYF.

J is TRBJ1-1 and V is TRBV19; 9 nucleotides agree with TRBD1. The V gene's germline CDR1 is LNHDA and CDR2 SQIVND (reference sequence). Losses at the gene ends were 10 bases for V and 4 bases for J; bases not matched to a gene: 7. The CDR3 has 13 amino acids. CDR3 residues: CATRDRAFTEAFF. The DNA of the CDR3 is TGTGCCACCCGGGACAGGGCATTCACTGAAGCTTTCTTT.

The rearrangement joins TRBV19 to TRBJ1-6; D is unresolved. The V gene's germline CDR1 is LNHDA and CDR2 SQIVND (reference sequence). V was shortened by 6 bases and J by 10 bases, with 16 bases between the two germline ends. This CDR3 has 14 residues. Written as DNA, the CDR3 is TGTGCCAGTAGGTTAAGGGAGGGATACTCACCCCTCCACTTT. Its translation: CASRLREGYSPLHF. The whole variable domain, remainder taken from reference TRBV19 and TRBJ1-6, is DGGITQSPKYLFRKEGQNVTLSCEQNLNHDAMYWYRQDPGQGLRLIYYSQIVNDFQKGDIAEGYSVSREKKESFPLTVTSAQKNPTAFYLCASRLREGYSPLHFGNGTRLTVT.

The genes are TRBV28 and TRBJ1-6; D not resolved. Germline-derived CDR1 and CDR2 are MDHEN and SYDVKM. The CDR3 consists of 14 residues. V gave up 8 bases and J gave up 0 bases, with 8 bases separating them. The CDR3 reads CASESSSYNSPLHF. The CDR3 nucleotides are TGTGCCAGCGAGTCGAGCTCCTATAATTCACCCCTCCACTTT.

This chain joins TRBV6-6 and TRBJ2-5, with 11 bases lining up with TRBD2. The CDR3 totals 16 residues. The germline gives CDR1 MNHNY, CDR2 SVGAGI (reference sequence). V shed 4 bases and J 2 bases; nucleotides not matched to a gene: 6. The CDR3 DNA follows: TGTGCCAGCAGTTGGCCCGTAGCGGGGGGGCAAGAGACCCAGTACTTC. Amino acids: CASSWPVAGGQETQYF.

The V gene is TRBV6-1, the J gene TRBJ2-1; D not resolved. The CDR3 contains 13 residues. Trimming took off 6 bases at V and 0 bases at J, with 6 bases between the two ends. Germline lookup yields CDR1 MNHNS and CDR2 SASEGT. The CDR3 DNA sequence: TGTGCCAGCAGGGTCAACTCCTACAATGAGCAGTTCTTC. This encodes CASRVNSYNEQFF.

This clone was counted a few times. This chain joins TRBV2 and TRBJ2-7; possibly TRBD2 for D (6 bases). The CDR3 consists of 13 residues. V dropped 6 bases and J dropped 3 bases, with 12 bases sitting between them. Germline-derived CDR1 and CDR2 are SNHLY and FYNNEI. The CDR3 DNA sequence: TGTGCCAGCAGCCAGACTAGTCTCTACGAGCAGTACGTC. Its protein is CASSQTSLYEQYV.